Sequencing of this T cell receptor beta chain was carried out in a study of T cells after somatic rescue of genetic block. Measured with immunoSEQ multiplex PCR; TCRdb has only the in-frame clones, and not every one. The table includes about 14,000 clones, about three quarters detected once. The V end was cut by 0 bases, the J end by 5 bases, with 14 bases between. Per the germline V gene, CDR1 is GTSNPN and CDR2 is SVGIG (reference sequence). This CDR3 has 15 amino acids. By share, this clone counts as large (0.1 to 1%). This TCR was recovered from a young man. The material sequenced was peripheral blood mononuclear cells (PBMCs). V usage is TRBV30 and J usage is TRBJ2-1; D possibly corresponds to TRBD2 (5 bases). The CDR3 DNA reads as TGTGCCTGGAGTGTACAAGCGGAGGCCCACAATGAGCAGTTCTTC. The encoded protein is CAWSVQAEAHNEQFF.